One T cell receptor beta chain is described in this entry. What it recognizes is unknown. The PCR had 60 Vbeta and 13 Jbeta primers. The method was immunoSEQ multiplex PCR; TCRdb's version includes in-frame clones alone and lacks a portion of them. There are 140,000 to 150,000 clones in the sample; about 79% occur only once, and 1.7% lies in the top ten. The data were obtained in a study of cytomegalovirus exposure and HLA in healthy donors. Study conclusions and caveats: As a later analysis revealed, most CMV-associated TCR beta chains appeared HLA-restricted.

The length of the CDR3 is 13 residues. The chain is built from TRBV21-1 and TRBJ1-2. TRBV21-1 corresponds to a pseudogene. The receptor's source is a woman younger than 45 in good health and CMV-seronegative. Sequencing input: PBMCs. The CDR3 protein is CASPDRGGNGYTF. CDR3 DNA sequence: TGTGCTAGTCCGGACCGGGGAGGGAATGGCTACACCTTC.